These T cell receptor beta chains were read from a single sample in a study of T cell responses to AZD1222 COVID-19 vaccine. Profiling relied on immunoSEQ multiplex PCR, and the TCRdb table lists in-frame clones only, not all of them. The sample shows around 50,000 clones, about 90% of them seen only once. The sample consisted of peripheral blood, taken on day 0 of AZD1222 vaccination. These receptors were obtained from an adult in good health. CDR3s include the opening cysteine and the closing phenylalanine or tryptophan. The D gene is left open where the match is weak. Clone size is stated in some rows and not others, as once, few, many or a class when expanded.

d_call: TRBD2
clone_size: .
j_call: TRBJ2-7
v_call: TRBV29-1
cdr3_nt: TGCAGCTTTGGGAGGGGCTACGAGCAGTACTTC
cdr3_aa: CSFGRGYEQYF

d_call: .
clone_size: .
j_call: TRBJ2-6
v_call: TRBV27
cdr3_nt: TGTGCCAGCAGTTTATATGGGGCCAACGTCCTGACTTTC
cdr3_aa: CASSLYGANVLTF

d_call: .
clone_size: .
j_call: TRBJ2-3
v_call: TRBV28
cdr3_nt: TGTGCCAGCAGTTTAATGGGTGGGCTGCGGAGCGCCACAGATACGCAGTATTTT
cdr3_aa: CASSLMGGLRSATDTQYF

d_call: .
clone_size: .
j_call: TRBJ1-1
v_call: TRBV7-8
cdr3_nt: TGTGCCAGCAGCTTAGGCCGGGGGGTGAACACTGAAGCTTTCTTT
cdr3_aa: CASSLGRGVNTEAFF

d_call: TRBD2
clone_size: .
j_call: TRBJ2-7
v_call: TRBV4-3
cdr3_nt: TGCGCCAGCAGCCAAGATTGGGACCTTTTTAGCGGGAGGGCCGCCTACGAGCAGTACTTC
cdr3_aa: CASSQDWDLFSGRAAYEQYF

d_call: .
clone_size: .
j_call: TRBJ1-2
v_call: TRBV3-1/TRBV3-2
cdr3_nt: TGTGCCAGCAGCCCTGACAGCTATGGCTACACCTTC
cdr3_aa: CASSPDSYGYTF

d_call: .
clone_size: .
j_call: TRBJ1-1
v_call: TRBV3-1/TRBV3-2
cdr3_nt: TGTGCCAGCAGCCAAGACGCCCGGATAGGAGCTTTCTTT
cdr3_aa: CASSQDARIGAFF

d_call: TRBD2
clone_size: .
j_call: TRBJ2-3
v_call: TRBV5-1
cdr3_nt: TGCGCCAGCAGCTTGGCTCTAGCGGGAGGGCCTCCTACGCAGTATTTT
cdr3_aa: CASSLALAGGPPTQYF

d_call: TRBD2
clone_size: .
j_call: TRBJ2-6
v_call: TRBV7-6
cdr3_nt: TGTGCCTCCGGGGGGAAGCGAGTCTCTGGGGCCAACGTCCTGACTTTC
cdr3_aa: CASGGKRVSGANVLTF

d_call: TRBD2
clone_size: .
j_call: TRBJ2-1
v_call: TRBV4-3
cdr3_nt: TGCGCCAGCAGCCAAGATCTGGGACTAAACCTCCCTAATGAGCAGTTCTTC
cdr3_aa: CASSQDLGLNLPNEQFF

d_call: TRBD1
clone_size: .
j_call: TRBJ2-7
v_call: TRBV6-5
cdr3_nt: TGTGCCAGCACAAAGGACAGGTCAATCTCCTACGAGCAGTACTTC
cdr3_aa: CASTKDRSISYEQYF

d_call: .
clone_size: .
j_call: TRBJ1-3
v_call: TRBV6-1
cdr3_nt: TGTGCCAGCAGTGAAAGAACAGGCCTTGGAAACACCATATATTTT
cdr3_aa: CASSERTGLGNTIYF

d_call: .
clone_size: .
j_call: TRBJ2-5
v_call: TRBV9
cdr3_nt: TGTGCCAGCAGCGTTTTCATCGGAAACCAAGAGACCCAGTACTTC
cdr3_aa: CASSVFIGNQETQYF

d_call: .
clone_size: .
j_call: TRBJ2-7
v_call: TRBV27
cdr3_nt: TGTGCCAGCAGTTTTGGAGGGAACGAGCAGTACTTC
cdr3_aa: CASSFGGNEQYF

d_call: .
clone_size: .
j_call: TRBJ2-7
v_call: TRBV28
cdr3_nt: TGTGCCACCATGGAAGAGCAGTACTTC
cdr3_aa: CATMEEQYF

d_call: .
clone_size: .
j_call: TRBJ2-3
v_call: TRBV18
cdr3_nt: TGTGCCAGCTCCCCTACGGACGGCACAGATACGCAGTATTTT
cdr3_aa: CASSPTDGTDTQYF

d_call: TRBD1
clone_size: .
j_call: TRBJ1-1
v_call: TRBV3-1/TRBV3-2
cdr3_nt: TGTGCCAGCAGCCAAGAGGGGGGACAGGGGAATACTGAAGCTTTCTTT
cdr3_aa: CASSQEGGQGNTEAFF

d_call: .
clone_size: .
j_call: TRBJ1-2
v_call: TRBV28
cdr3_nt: TGTGCCAGCAGTCGGACAGCCCGGGGCGGCTACACCTTC
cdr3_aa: CASSRTARGGYTF

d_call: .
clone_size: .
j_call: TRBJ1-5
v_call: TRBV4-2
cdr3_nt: TGTGCCAGCAGCCAAGATTCGGGCCCCAATCAGCCCCAGCATTTT
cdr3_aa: CASSQDSGPNQPQHF

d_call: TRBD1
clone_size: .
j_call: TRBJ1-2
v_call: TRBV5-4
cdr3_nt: TGTGCCAGCAGCTTGACAGGGGTGGGAGGCTACACCTTC
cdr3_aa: CASSLTGVGGYTF

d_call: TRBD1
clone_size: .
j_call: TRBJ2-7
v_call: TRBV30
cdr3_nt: TGTGCCTGGGGACAGGGCCTACTCTCCTACGAGCAGTACTTC
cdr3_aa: CAWGQGLLSYEQYF

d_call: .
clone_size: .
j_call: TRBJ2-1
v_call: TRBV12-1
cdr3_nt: TGTGCCAGCAGCTTTGTCCTACGGCGGGAGGTCTACAATGAGCAGTTCTTC
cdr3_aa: CASSFVLRREVYNEQFF

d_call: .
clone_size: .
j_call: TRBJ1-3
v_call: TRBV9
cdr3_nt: TGTGCCAGCAGGGCAGGGATAGATTCTGGAAACACCATATATTTT
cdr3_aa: CASRAGIDSGNTIYF

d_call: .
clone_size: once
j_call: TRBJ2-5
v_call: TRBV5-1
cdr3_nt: TGCGCCAGCAGCTTGGGCCTGACTGGAACACAAGAGACCCAGTACTTC
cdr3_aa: CASSLGLTGTQETQYF

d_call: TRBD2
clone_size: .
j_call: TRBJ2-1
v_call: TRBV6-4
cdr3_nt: TGTGCCAGCAGTGACTCCTGGGTCGGGAGGGGACACAATGAGCAGTTCTTC
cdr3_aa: CASSDSWVGRGHNEQFF

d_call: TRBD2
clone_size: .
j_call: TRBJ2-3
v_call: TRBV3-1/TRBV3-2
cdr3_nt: TGTGCCAGCAGCCCACGGACTAGCGGGATCTTGAATACGCAGTATTTT
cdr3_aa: CASSPRTSGILNTQYF

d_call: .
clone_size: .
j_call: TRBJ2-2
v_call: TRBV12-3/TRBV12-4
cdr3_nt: TGTGCCAGCAGTTTCCGGGGTGGGGAGCTGTTTTTT
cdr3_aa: CASSFRGGELFF

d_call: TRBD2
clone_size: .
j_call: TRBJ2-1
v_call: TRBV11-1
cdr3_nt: TGTGCCAGCAGCCGGGGACTAGGCTCCTACAATGAGCAGTTCTTC
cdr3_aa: CASSRGLGSYNEQFF

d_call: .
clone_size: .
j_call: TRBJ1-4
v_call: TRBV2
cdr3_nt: TGTGCCAGCAGTGTAGGGCGGACTAATGAAAAACTGTTTTTT
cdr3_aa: CASSVGRTNEKLFF

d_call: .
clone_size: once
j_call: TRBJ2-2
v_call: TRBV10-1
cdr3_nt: TGCGCCAGCAGTGATCCAGCGAACACCGGGGAGCTGTTTTTT
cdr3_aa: CASSDPANTGELFF

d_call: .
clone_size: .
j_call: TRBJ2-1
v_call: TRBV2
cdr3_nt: TGTGCCAGCAGGGCAGGGGTTGTCAATGAGCAGTTCTTC
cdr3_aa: CASRAGVVNEQFF

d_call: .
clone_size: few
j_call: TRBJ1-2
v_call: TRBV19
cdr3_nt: TGTGCCAGTAGGGAGGGGAGCGGCTACACCTTC
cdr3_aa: CASREGSGYTF